The T cell receptor beta chain under discussion was sequenced for a study of CD8+CD57+ T cells in acquired aplastic anemia. Whole-study findings and limits: Patients had around 30 CD8+ CDR3 sequences in common with controls (the shared set).

As for this clonotype: The antigen is unknown.

Profiling that covered TCR beta VDJ and CDR3 relied on genomic DNA as its template. TCRdb reanalysed the reads using MiXCR and keeps one entry per CDR3 protein. This repertoire shows hundreds of thousands of distinct CDR3 sequences, roughly a third found once; its top ten account for 0.75% to 0.95%. Sequencing was done on patients that had shown CD8+CD57+ cell expansion by flow cytometry. Every patient presented with severe acquired aplastic anemia. Source material: sorted CD4+, CD8+, or CD8+CD57+ T cells (not recorded which) from PBMCs. The sequence was obtained from a human donor with aplastic anemia.

Here the CDR3 DNA reads TGTGCCAGCAGCCAATCCGGGACTTCCTTCTCCTACGAGCAGTACTTC. Amino acid sequence: CASSQSGTSFSYEQYF. The chain joins TRBV11-2 to TRBJ2-7; D possibly corresponds to TRBD2 (6 bases). Germline CDR1 is SGHAT and CDR2 is FQNNGV. V was clipped by 5 bases and J by 0 bases, with 17 bases between them. The CDR3 has 16 amino acids.